This passage covers 29 T cell receptor beta chains from one sample sequenced in a study of blood T cell repertoires in COVID-19. Assay used: immunoSEQ multiplex PCR; TCRdb lists only in-frame clones, some missing. The repertoire has about 88,000 clones, about 82% of them found once; the top ten carry more than 25%. Sequencing was carried out using peripheral blood. These receptors originate from a human donor in a cohort sampled during active COVID-19.

The chain joins TRBV29-1 to TRBJ1-5; tentative D call: TRBD1 (5 bases). Trimming stripped 4 bases from V and 0 bases from J, with 7 bases between. The CDR3 extends over 13 amino acids. Per the germline V gene, CDR1 is SQVTM and CDR2 is ANQGSEA. The CDR3 DNA follows: TGCAGCGTTGGGGGGGATAGCAATCAGCCCCAGCATTTT. Its protein is CSVGGDSNQPQHF.

J is TRBJ1-3 and V is TRBV6-2 or TRBV6-3; D perhaps matches TRBD1 (6 bases). The CDR3 totals 16 residues. The germline V gene encodes CDR1 MNHEY and CDR2 SVGEGT. V lost 6 bases, J lost 1 base, and 16 bases lay in between. CDR3 nucleotide sequence: TGTGCCAGCAGCGACAGGCCCCACTCATCTGGAAACACCATATATTTT. Translation: CASSDRPHSSGNTIYF.

CDR3 loop: CASSRQGGSGNTIYF. The CDR3, as DNA: TGTGCCAGCAGCCGCCAGGGGGGCTCTGGAAACACCATATATTTT. The rearrangement links TRBV9 to TRBJ1-3, with 7 positions matching TRBD1. The V and J ends lost 4 bases and 0 bases, in that order; junction bases with no gene match: 4. This CDR3 region has 15 residues. Germline V gene sequence: CDR1 SGDLS, CDR2 YYNGEE.

V is TRBV19 and J is TRBJ1-2, with TRBD1 as a possible D gene (5 bases). The germline gives CDR1 LNHDA, CDR2 SQIVND (reference sequence). CDR3 size: 15 residues. Trimming cost V 3 bases and J 8 bases, with 19 bases left between them. CDR3 coding DNA: TGTGCCAGTAGTATTGTCCCGCTTGCGGGGCAGGGCTACACCTTC. Amino acids: CASSIVPLAGQGYTF.

The chain is built from TRBV7-2 and TRBJ1-5; D is possibly TRBD1 (6 bases). Trimming cost V 4 bases and J 9 bases, with 16 bases left between them. Germline values: CDR1 SGHTA, CDR2 FQGNSA. This CDR3 comprises 14 residues. In nucleotides, the CDR3 is TGTGCCAGCAGCTCTCCAGGGAGGGGGAGGCCCCAGCATTTT. Translation: CASSSPGRGRPQHF.

This clone was detected only once. The chain is built from TRBV24-1 and TRBJ2-7; TRBD1 matches 8 bases. After removal of 12 bases from V and 2 bases from J, the junction contained 2 bases not matched to a gene. In germline, CDR1 is KGHDR, CDR2 SFDVKD. The CDR3 spans 11 residues. CDR3 DNA: TGTGCCGCGACAGGGGCCTACGAGCAGTACTTC. This gives the protein CAATGAYEQYF.

CDR3 protein: CASSPGTGDTGELFF. The CDR3, as DNA: TGTGCCAGCAGCCCCGGGACAGGGGACACCGGGGAGCTGTTTTTT. This sequence joins TRBV9 and TRBJ2-2, with TRBD1 identical over 10 bases. The CDR3 has 15 residues. The germline gives CDR1 SGDLS, CDR2 YYNGEE. V lost 4 bases, J lost 3 bases, and 3 bases stayed unmatched.

The DNA for the CDR3 is TGCAGCGCCGTGGACGGGAAAGCTTTCTTT. Translated: CSAVDGKAFF. This chain connects TRBV29-1 to TRBJ1-1; D uncertain. CDR1 SQVTM and CDR2 ANQGSEA come from the germline V gene. Trimming pared 7 bases from V and 9 bases from J, leaving 12 bases between. CDR3 size: 10 residues.

In this sample, this clone turned up a few times. This sequence joins TRBV13 and TRBJ1-5, with TRBD1 as a possible D gene (5 bases). V gave up 4 bases and J gave up 9 bases, with 16 bases separating them. The length of the CDR3 is 14 residues. Germline V CDR1 and CDR2: PRHDT, FYEKMQ (reference sequence). CDR3 protein: CASSSREERGPQHF. The DNA of the CDR3 is TGTGCCAGCAGCTCCAGGGAGGAGAGAGGGCCCCAGCATTTT.

The rearrangement uses TRBV18 and TRBJ2-4; 7 bases fit TRBD1. Germline CDR1 reads KGHSH; CDR2 reads LQKENI. The CDR3 covers 15 residues. V shed 4 bases, J shed 6 bases, and the junction held 9 bases outside the gene matches. Written as DNA, the CDR3 is TGTGCCAGCTCACTGGAGCAGGGGGACCCAAACATTCAGTACTTC. Amino acids: CASSLEQGDPNIQYF.

The chain recombines TRBV27 with TRBJ2-3, with TRBD2 as a possible D gene (6 bases). The germline CDR1 and CDR2 sequences are MNHEY and SMNVEV (reference sequence). Between the trimmed V and J ends, which lost 6 bases and 6 bases, there was a span of 13 bases. The CDR3 is 13 amino acids. The CDR3 protein is CASRDSGEDTQYF. The CDR3 DNA reads TGTGCCAGCAGGGACTCGGGAGAGGATACGCAGTATTTT.

The chain joins TRBV3-1 (or the pseudogene TRBV3-2) to TRBJ1-1; maybe TRBD1 (6 bases). Germline CDR1 reads LGHDT; CDR2 reads YNNKEL (reference sequence). With 4 bases removed from V and 5 bases from J, the gap between germline ends came to 14 bases. The CDR3 extends over 14 amino acids. The chain's CDR3 is CASSRGGARTEAFF. CDR3 nucleotide sequence: TGTGCCAGCAGCCGTGGGGGGGCCCGGACTGAAGCTTTCTTT.

The chain links TRBV5-4 to TRBJ2-1; 9 bases align to TRBD2. The length of the CDR3 is 14 residues. Germline V gives CDR1 SGHNT, CDR2 YYREEE (reference sequence). With V trimmed by 5 bases and J by 3 bases, 3 bases remained unmatched. CDR3 nucleotide sequence: TGTGCCAGCAGGCCGACTAGCGGCTACAATGAGCAGTTCTTC. Protein sequence: CASRPTSGYNEQFF.

This chain links TRBV10-2 with TRBJ2-5; 12 bases agree with TRBD2. V gave up 6 bases and J gave up 2 bases; unmatched junction bases: 7. Germline CDR1 WSHSY, CDR2 SAAADI. This CDR3 has 16 residues. This CDR3 reads CASRPTLAGGQETQYF. Here the CDR3 DNA reads TGCGCCAGCAGACCCACCCTAGCGGGGGGGCAAGAGACCCAGTACTTC.

This chain connects TRBV7-2 to TRBJ1-5; the D is unclear. Trimming took off 5 bases at V and 1 base at J, with 9 bases between the two ends. Per germline, CDR1 SGHTA and CDR2 FQGNSA. The CDR3 runs to 14 residues. The CDR3 protein is CASSRGTSNQPQHF. The CDR3 DNA sequence: TGTGCCAGCAGCCGGGGAACCAGCAATCAGCCCCAGCATTTT.

CDR3 protein: CSVLDRTSSGANVLTF. DNA for the CDR3: TGCAGCGTTCTGGACAGGACTTCCTCTGGGGCCAACGTCCTGACTTTC. V usage is TRBV29-1 and J usage is TRBJ2-6, with 7 bases lining up with TRBD1. Germline CDR1 is SQVTM and CDR2 is ANQGSEA. CDR3 length equals 16 residues. V dropped 5 bases and J dropped 0; count of bases not matched to a gene: 7.

The V gene is TRBV5-1, the J gene TRBJ1-1, with D unclear. V dropped 4 bases and J dropped 4 bases, with 14 bases sitting between them. Germline values: CDR1 SGHRS, CDR2 YFSETQ. The CDR3 is made up of 14 amino acids. CDR3 in amino acids: CASSLETEVTEAFF. The CDR3 bases are TGCGCCAGCAGCCTGGAAACAGAAGTCACTGAAGCTTTCTTT.

V gene TRBV28 combines with J gene TRBJ1-5; possibly TRBD1 for D (6 bases). This CDR3 has 16 amino acids. CDR1 is MDHEN, CDR2 SYDVKM, per germline. Deletions cut 4 bases from V and 0 bases from J, with 13 bases between. The CDR3 here is CASSWAGAYSNQPQHF. CDR3 coding DNA: TGTGCCAGCAGTTGGGCAGGGGCCTATAGCAATCAGCCCCAGCATTTT.

The J gene is TRBJ1-4, the V gene TRBV10-3, with TRBD1 as a possible D gene (6 bases). CDR3 length: 13 amino acids. The germline V gene has CDR1 ENHRY and CDR2 SYGVKD. The V end was cut by 5 bases, the J end by 9 bases, with 13 bases between. The CDR3 loop is CAISPGQDQKLFF. The DNA of the CDR3 is TGTGCCATCAGTCCGGGACAAGACCAAAAACTGTTTTTT.

This clone was observed once. The chain carries TRBV30 and TRBJ2-5; the match to TRBD2 covers 7 bases. J gave up 1 base and V 2 bases, and 4 bases lay outside the gene matches. There are 14 residues in the CDR3. CDR1 and CDR2 (germline): GTSNPN, SVGIG (reference sequence). The chain's CDR3 is CAWSSGEAQETQYF. The CDR3 DNA sequence: TGTGCCTGGAGTAGCGGGGAGGCCCAAGAGACCCAGTACTTC. Combining the CDR3 with reference TRBV30 and TRBJ2-5 gives the whole variable domain SQTIHQWPATLVQPVGSPLSLECTVEGTSNPNLYWYRQAAGRGLQLLFYSVGIGQISSEVPQNLSASRPQDRQFILSSKKLLLSDSGFYLCAWSSGEAQETQYFGPGTRLLVL.

V gene TRBV27 combines with J gene TRBJ2-1; no reliable D call. The CDR3 loop spans 15 amino acids. With 3 bases removed from V and 0 bases from J, the gap between germline ends came to 9 bases. Per germline, CDR1 MNHEY and CDR2 SMNVEV (reference sequence). Here the CDR3 reads CASSLRYRSYNEQFF. CDR3 sequence (DNA): TGTGCCAGCAGTTTGCGCTACCGCTCCTACAATGAGCAGTTCTTC.

Turning to this clone: At one of its ends the junction is not consistent with the germline gene, which may arise from a read error. In the same sample, other DNA sequences code for this CDR3. The chain has TRBV5-1 and TRBJ1-1; TRBD1 might be the D (6 bases). This CDR3 has 14 residues. Per the germline V gene, CDR1 is SGHRS and CDR2 is YFSETQ. The CDR3 sequence is CASRLGGGGTEAFF. The CDR3 DNA is TGCGCCAGCAGATTGGGGGGGGGCGGGACTGAAGCTTTCTTT.

A note on this clone: A read error is likely, as this CDR3 ends without the conserved phenylalanine or tryptophan. Because the CDR3's place on the DNA is in doubt, the DNA is left out and the CDR3 is given as listed by TCRdb. V and J are TRBV11-3 and TRBJ2-7; TRBD2, the table's D call, lacks a check against the DNA. Germline V gives CDR1 SGHNT, CDR2 YENEEA. The CDR3 has 11 residues if both end residues are counted. This CDR3 reads CASSLEAVRVL.

This chain links TRBV2 with TRBJ1-5; D is unclear. There are 15 residues in the CDR3. Trimming removed 5 bases at V and 1 base at J, with 12 bases between. Germline lookup yields CDR1 SNHLY and CDR2 FYNNEI. The CDR3 nucleotides are TGTGCCAGCAGTCCCCAGCCAGGAAGCAATCAGCCCCAGCATTTT. Translated: CASSPQPGSNQPQHF.

This chain links TRBV6-4 with TRBJ2-3; the D gene is possibly TRBD1 (6 bases). Between the trimmed V and J ends, which lost 0 bases and 2 bases, there was a span of 12 bases. This CDR3 comprises 16 residues. The germline V gene has CDR1 MRHNA and CDR2 SNTAGT. CDR3 nucleotides: TGTGCCAGCAGTGACTCGAAAGGACAGCCCACAGATACGCAGTATTTT. Its protein is CASSDSKGQPTDTQYF.

The chain joins TRBV9 to TRBJ2-3; the match to TRBD1 covers 9 bases. CDR1 is SGDLS and CDR2 is YYNGEE in the germline V gene. V shed 2 bases, J shed 1 base, and the junction held 5 bases outside the gene matches. The CDR3 spans 16 residues. CDR3 coding DNA: TGTGCCAGCAGCGTCACCGGGACAGGGCGCACAGATACGCAGTATTTT. The encoded protein is CASSVTGTGRTDTQYF.

The V call is TRBV2, the J call TRBJ1-5; D is uncertain. V lost 1 base, J lost 7 bases, and 5 bases lay in between. This CDR3 has 12 amino acids. The germline gives CDR1 SNHLY, CDR2 FYNNEI. CDR3 amino acids: CASSEEAQPQHF. In nucleotides, the CDR3 is TGTGCCAGCAGTGAAGAAGCCCAGCCCCAGCATTTT.

The genes are TRBV20-1 and TRBJ1-4, with D tentatively TRBD1 (5 bases). From germline, CDR1 is DFQATT and CDR2 SNEGSKA (reference sequence). Trimming removed 3 bases at V and 8 bases at J, with 16 bases between. The CDR3 contains 14 residues. CDR3 in amino acids: CSASGREAGEKLFF. The CDR3 DNA reads TGCAGTGCTAGTGGCAGGGAGGCCGGGGAAAAACTGTTTTTT.

This chain uses TRBV30 with TRBJ2-7, with TRBD1 as a possible D gene (6 bases). The CDR3 sequence is 14 residues long. Between the trimmed V and J ends, which lost 0 bases and 0 bases, there was a span of 9 bases. Germline V gives CDR1 GTSNPN, CDR2 SVGIG (reference sequence). CDR3: CAWSVQGHSYEQYF. CDR3 sequence (DNA): TGTGCCTGGAGTGTGCAGGGGCACTCCTACGAGCAGTACTTC.